The T cell receptor beta chain under discussion was sequenced for a study of T cells in Graves' hyperthyroidism and ophthalmopathy. Ten or more counts support this clonotype. Template material for amplifying TCR beta CDR3 regions consisted of RNA transcripts. Carried out on the TCR CDR3, a first-round RT-PCR used the HTBI primer set. TCRdb reprocessed the multiplex PCR reads via MiXCR and lists one record per CDR3 protein. The table has 350,000 or so distinct CDR3 sequences, 17% seen once. Per the germline V gene, CDR1 is SQVTM and CDR2 is ANQGSEA. The junction had 8 bases not matched to a gene; V was cut back by 6 bases and J by 7 bases. CDR3 length: 13 amino acids.

The sequencing sample was made of blood. The receptor's source is a woman in her 30s with Graves' hyperthyroidism that later progressed to Graves' ophthalmopathy. The V gene is TRBV29-1, the J gene TRBJ2-1; 8 bases are shared with TRBD1. DNA for the CDR3: TGCAGCGTCCGGACAGGGTTCACGAATGAGCAGTTCTTC. Protein: CSVRTGFTNEQFF.